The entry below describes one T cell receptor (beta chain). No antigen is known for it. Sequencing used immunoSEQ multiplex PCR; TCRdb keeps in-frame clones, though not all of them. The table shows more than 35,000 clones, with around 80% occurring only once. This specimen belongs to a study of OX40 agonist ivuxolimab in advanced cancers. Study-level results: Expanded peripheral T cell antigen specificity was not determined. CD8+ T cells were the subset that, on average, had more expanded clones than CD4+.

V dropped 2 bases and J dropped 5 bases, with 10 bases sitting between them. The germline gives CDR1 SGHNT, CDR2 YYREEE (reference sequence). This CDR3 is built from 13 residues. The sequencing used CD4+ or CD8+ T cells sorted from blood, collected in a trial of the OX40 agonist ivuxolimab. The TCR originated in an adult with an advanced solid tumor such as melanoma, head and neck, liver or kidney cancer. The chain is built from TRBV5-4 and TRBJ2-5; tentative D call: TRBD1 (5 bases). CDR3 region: CASSFSGMETQYF. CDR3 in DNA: TGTGCCAGCAGCTTTTCAGGGATGGAGACCCAGTACTTC.